Listed below are T cell receptor beta chains from one sample, sequenced in a study of T cell clusters in autoimmune cytopenias. Following a re-call of the multiplex PCR reads, TCRdb has one entry per CDR3 protein and lacks DNA. This repertoire comprises some 5,500 distinct CDR3 sequences; its ten largest clones make up under 3.5%. These records were also assigned to another study, of T cell repertoires in aging, cancer and after chemotherapy.

Sequenced sample: peripheral blood. Receptor source: a human donor in good health. Each CDR3 is given with its conserved first and last residue. Some rows have no size entry. The others give once, few or many, or a class for an expanded clone.

TRBJ2-7	12	medium-sized	TRBV30	CAWTNRSYEQYF
TRBJ1-2	14	NA	TRBV7-9	CASSKTTGGHGYTF
TRBJ2-2	15	medium-sized	TRBV13	CASSLYPGQTGELFF
TRBJ2-7	15	NA	TRBV5-4	CASSLGPAEGLGQYF
TRBJ1-1	14	NA	TRBV5-6	CASSLGQGTTEAFF
TRBJ2-7	15	NA	TRBV12-3/TRBV12-4	CASSVAGTGAGEQYF
TRBJ1-2	14	medium-sized	TRBV19	CASSKTRGYNGYTF
TRBJ2-3	15	NA	TRBV20-1	CSATGGDLGTDTQYF
TRBJ2-7	13	medium-sized	TRBV18	CASRGQGVYEQYF
TRBJ2-1	17	NA	TRBV12-3/TRBV12-4	CASSLEKGTSVYNEQFF
TRBJ1-1	14	NA	TRBV5-4	CASSNRAGGTEAFF
TRBJ1-2	13	medium-sized	TRBV6-5	CASRPGGRNGYTF
TRBJ1-4	14	NA	TRBV12-3/TRBV12-4	CASSGTGLTEKLFF
TRBJ1-2	12	medium-sized	TRBV6-2/TRBV6-3	CASYDGTLGYTF
TRBJ2-7	14	NA	TRBV12-3/TRBV12-4	CASSSDRFRYEQYF
TRBJ2-7	12	medium-sized	TRBV13	CASSLREGEQYF
TRBJ1-1	14	NA	TRBV19	CASTLIVPGTEAFF
TRBJ1-5	15	medium-sized	TRBV5-6	CASSLRDRDDQPQHF
TRBJ2-1	14	NA	TRBV20-1	CSAAWRGGNNEQFF
TRBJ2-3	17	NA	TRBV11-3	CASSPFGRSGEPDTQYF
TRBJ2-3	13	medium-sized	TRBV6-5	CASSLNIGDTQYF
TRBJ1-2	15	NA	TRBV27	CASSLGFLSSDGYTF
TRBJ1-4	15	NA	TRBV18	CASSAETLLNEKLFF
TRBJ2-7	14	NA	TRBV7-2	CASSLGGASYEQYF
TRBJ2-7	13	medium-sized	TRBV6-2/TRBV6-3	CASRPGRAYEQYF
TRBJ2-1	15	medium-sized	TRBV12-3/TRBV12-4	CASSLGRAKVAEQFF
TRBJ2-2	18	medium-sized	TRBV7-6	CASSSNLFIAGEAGELFF
TRBJ1-2	14	medium-sized	TRBV6-5	CASSYSYGGHGYTF
TRBJ2-1	16	medium-sized	TRBV18	CASSPPVGNSYNEQFF
TRBJ1-1	15	medium-sized	TRBV11-3	CASSPSSAQNTEAFF
TRBJ1-2	14	medium-sized	TRBV6-6	CASSYSRQENGYTF
TRBJ1-1	15	NA	TRBV7-9	CASSLDRGMNTEAFF